This TCR beta chain was identified in a study of T cell responses to AZD1222 COVID-19 vaccine. Study-wide findings and caveats: Targets within unmutated variant regions were reportedly found for nearly half of spike-specific TCRs.

This clone was picked up one time. The antigen remains unidentified. Sequenced by immunoSEQ multiplex PCR; TCRdb stores in-frame clones only, minus some. Of about 180,000 clones in the sample, approximately 90% were seen once. CDR1 and CDR2 (germline): KGHSH, LQKENI. The CDR3 has 15 amino acids. V shed 6 bases and J 7 bases; nucleotides not matched to a gene: 13. The chain joins TRBV18 to TRBJ1-1; 8 nucleotides line up with TRBD1. The source is an adult who received the AZD1222 COVID-19 vaccine. The source was peripheral blood, collected 28 days after the second AZD1222 dose. The CDR3 loop is CASSSGQGARDEAFF. CDR3 bases: TGTGCCAGCTCCTCAGGGCAGGGGGCGCGGGATGAAGCTTTCTTT.